One sample yielded the 11 T cell receptor beta chains listed below, sequenced in a study of cytotoxic CD8 clonotypes in ibrutinib-treated CLL. Data came from immunoSEQ multiplex PCR; TCRdb stores just in-frame clones and leaves some out. The profile shows hundreds of thousands of clones, around 70% of them singletons. Material: PBMCs, obtained after 12 months of ibrutinib treatment. These receptors were collected from a human donor with chronic lymphocytic leukemia.

This chain uses TRBV6-5 with TRBJ2-2; a weak D match, TRBD1 (6 bases). Trimming cost V 2 bases and J 4 bases, with 14 bases left between them. The CDR3 spans 16 residues. Germline values: CDR1 MNHEY, CDR2 SVGAGI. The CDR3 DNA follows: TGTGCCAGCAGTTACGGGACACCGGCCCTCACCGGGGAGCTGTTTTTT. Translating gives CASSYGTPALTGELFF.

The chain recombines TRBV29-1 with TRBJ2-1; TRBD1 matches 8 bases. The germline CDR1 and CDR2 sequences are SQVTM and ANQGSEA. This CDR3 is 15 amino acids long. J lost 2 bases, V lost 2 bases, and 5 bases had no gene match. The CDR3 loop is CSVEPGQGPYNEQFF. The CDR3 DNA sequence: TGCAGCGTTGAACCCGGACAGGGACCCTACAATGAGCAGTTCTTC.

This clone was seen once. This chain links TRBV7-2 with TRBJ1-5; TRBD1 matches 8 bases. J lost 0 bases, V lost 4 bases, and 5 bases had no gene match. CDR3 length: 16 residues. CDR1 SGHTA and CDR2 FQGNSA come from the germline V gene. This CDR3 is CASSSQGGVSNQPQHF. CDR3 in DNA: TGTGCCAGCAGCTCACAGGGGGGAGTTAGCAATCAGCCCCAGCATTTT.

The V call is TRBV27, the J call TRBJ2-1; 8 positions agree with TRBD1. Losses at the gene ends were 8 bases for V and 10 bases for J; bases not matched to a gene: 13. Germline V gives CDR1 MNHEY, CDR2 SMNVEV (reference sequence). This CDR3 is 14 amino acids long. The CDR3 sequence: CASLAGGSLSEQFF. The DNA for the CDR3 is TGTGCCAGCCTAGCAGGGGGCTCGTTGAGCGAGCAGTTCTTC.

This clone was seen a few times. This sequence joins TRBV4-3 and TRBJ1-1; a possible D gene is TRBD1 (5 bases). V gave up 2 bases and J gave up 3 bases, with 16 bases separating them. Germline CDR1 LGHNA, CDR2 YSLEER. The CDR3 length is 16 residues. The CDR3 loop is CASSQRFGRDDTEAFF. The CDR3 DNA sequence: TGCGCCAGCAGCCAAAGGTTCGGCAGGGATGACACTGAAGCTTTCTTT.

V usage is TRBV7-2 and J usage is TRBJ1-4; 10 nucleotides line up with TRBD1. The V gene end was trimmed by 6 bases and the J gene end by 8 bases; junction bases not matched to a gene: 12. CDR1 and CDR2 from the germline V gene are SGHTA and FQGNSA. The CDR3 has 16 amino acids. CDR3 region: CASSFPGTGEREKLFF. In nucleotides, the CDR3 is TGTGCCAGCAGTTTCCCCGGGACAGGGGAGAGGGAAAAACTGTTTTTT.

J is TRBJ1-1 and V is TRBV6-5, with D perhaps TRBD1 (5 bases). Deletions cut 5 bases from V and 0 bases from J, with 10 bases between. Germline values: CDR1 MNHEY, CDR2 SVGAGI. This CDR3 comprises 14 residues. The CDR3 nucleotides read TGTGCCAGCAGTCGACAGTGGATGAACACTGAAGCTTTCTTT. Protein sequence: CASSRQWMNTEAFF.

This clone was seen only a few times. The DNA is omitted, as the CDR3 cannot be located on it reliably, and the CDR3 follows TCRdb's listing. CDR3 loop: CASSLVGPGTQASETF. The rearrangement uses TRBV28 and TRBJ1-2. The germline V gene encodes CDR1 MDHEN and CDR2 SYDVKM. The CDR3 is made up of 16 amino acids, end residues included.

V usage is TRBV30 and J usage is TRBJ1-2; TRBD1 is a possible D gene (6 bases). In germline, CDR1 is GTSNPN, CDR2 SVGIG (reference sequence). V lost 7 bases, J lost 4 bases, and 19 bases lay in between. The CDR3 is made up of 14 amino acids. The DNA of the CDR3 is TGTGCCTCTCTACAGGGATCGTCGGTCTATGGCTACACCTTC. This translates into CASLQGSSVYGYTF.

The chain is built from TRBV5-6 and TRBJ1-6; 9 bases line up with TRBD1. Unmatched junction bases numbered 3, after V lost 5 bases and J lost 0 bases. Germline V CDR1 and CDR2: SGHDT, YYEEEE. The CDR3 is made up of 16 amino acids. DNA of the CDR3: TGTGCCAGCAGGGCACAGGGGGCCTCCTATAATTCACCCCTCCACTTT. Its protein is CASRAQGASYNSPLHF.

This clone was observed a few times. This sequence joins TRBV30 and TRBJ1-2, with D unresolved. CDR3 length: 14 residues. V lost 0 bases and J lost 7, with 15 bases in between. Germline V gene sequence: CDR1 GTSNPN, CDR2 SVGIG (reference sequence). The CDR3 DNA follows: TGTGCCTGGAGTGTGGACCCTCGACGCTCTGGCTACACCTTC. It translates to CAWSVDPRRSGYTF.